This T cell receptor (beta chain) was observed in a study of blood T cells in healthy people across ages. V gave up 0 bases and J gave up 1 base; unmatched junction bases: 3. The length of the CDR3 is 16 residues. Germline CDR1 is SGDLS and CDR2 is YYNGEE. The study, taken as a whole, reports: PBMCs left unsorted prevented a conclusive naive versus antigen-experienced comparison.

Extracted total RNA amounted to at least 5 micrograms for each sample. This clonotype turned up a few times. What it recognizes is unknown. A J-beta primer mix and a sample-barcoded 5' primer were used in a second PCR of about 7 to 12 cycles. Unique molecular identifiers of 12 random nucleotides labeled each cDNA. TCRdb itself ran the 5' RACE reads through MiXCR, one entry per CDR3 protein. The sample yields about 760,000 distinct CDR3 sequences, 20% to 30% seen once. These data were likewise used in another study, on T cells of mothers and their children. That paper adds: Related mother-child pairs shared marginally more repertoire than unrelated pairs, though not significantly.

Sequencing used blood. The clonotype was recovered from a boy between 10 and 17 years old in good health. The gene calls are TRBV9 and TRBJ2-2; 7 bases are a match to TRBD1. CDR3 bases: TGTGCCAGCAGCGTAGCGACAGGGCTGAACACCGGGGAGCTGTTTTTT. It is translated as CASSVATGLNTGELFF.